The clone carrying this TCR beta chain was counted only a few times. Its antigen is not identified. The data were taken from a study of response to subunit inactivated influenza vaccine. Per germline, CDR1 ENHRY and CDR2 SYGVKD. Trimming cost V 6 bases and J 3 bases; bases outside gene matches: 2. The CDR3 has 14 amino acids. Overall study findings and caveats: There was a suggestion from the authors that each seasonal influenza vaccination recruits few new T cells.

TCRdb reprocessed the RT-PCR reads with MiXCR, giving one entry per CDR3 protein. The sample holds approximately 520,000 distinct CDR3 sequences; about 25% are singletons and the top ten take approximately 2%. The sequence came from a man aged 50 or older who received an inactivated influenza vaccine. The sample in question was CD4+ T cells sorted from PBMCs, obtained roughly 5 days after vaccination. This chain uses TRBV10-3 with TRBJ2-3; 11 bases fit TRBD2. DNA of the CDR3: TGTGCCATCAGGACTAGCGGGGTAACAGATACGCAGTATTTT. Amino acids: CAIRTSGVTDTQYF.